This passage covers 4 T cell receptor beta chains from one sample sequenced in a study of blood T cell repertoires in COVID-19. Measured with immunoSEQ multiplex PCR; TCRdb has only the in-frame clones, and not every one. The sample comprises hundreds of thousands of clones, more than 80% of which are singletons, and 1.2% rests with the top ten. Sequencing used PBMCs or T cells enriched from blood (not recorded which). These receptors all come from a man aged 25-40 years who had recovered from COVID-19.

V and J are TRBV3-1 (or the pseudogene TRBV3-2) and TRBJ2-1, with 7 bases lining up with TRBD2. Trimming cost V 0 bases and J 8 bases; bases outside gene matches: 10. The germline CDR1 and CDR2 sequences are LGHDT and YNNKEL (reference sequence). The CDR3 sequence is 16 residues long. This CDR3 reads CASSQDPGEGHDEQFF. In DNA form, the CDR3 reads TGTGCCAGCAGCCAAGATCCGGGGGAGGGCCACGATGAGCAGTTCTTC.

V is TRBV4-3 and J is TRBJ2-3; tentative D call: TRBD2 (5 bases). The CDR3 covers 15 residues. The V gene lost 0 bases and the J gene lost 0 bases, with 7 bases spanning the gap. Germline-derived CDR1 and CDR2 are LGHNA and YSLEER. CDR3 region: CASSQDRTSTDTQYF. Written as DNA, the CDR3 is TGCGCCAGCAGCCAAGATCGGACTAGCACAGATACGCAGTATTTT.

This chain connects TRBV27 to TRBJ1-5; no reliable D call. CDR1 MNHEY and CDR2 SMNVEV come from the germline V gene (reference sequence). With 7 bases removed from V and 3 bases from J, the gap between germline ends came to 4 bases. The CDR3 has 11 amino acids. Here the CDR3 DNA reads TGTGCCAGCACCCTCAATCAGCCCCAGCATTTT. Residues: CASTLNQPQHF.

The chain is built from TRBV9 and TRBJ1-2; D gene unclear. Looked up from germline, CDR1 is SGDLS and CDR2 is YYNGEE. CDR3 size: 15 residues. Trimming shortened V by 0 bases and J by 5 bases, and 14 bases separated the two germline ends. The CDR3 sequence is CASSVAEDKYYGYTF. As DNA, the CDR3 is TGTGCCAGCAGCGTAGCCGAAGACAAGTATTATGGCTACACCTTC.